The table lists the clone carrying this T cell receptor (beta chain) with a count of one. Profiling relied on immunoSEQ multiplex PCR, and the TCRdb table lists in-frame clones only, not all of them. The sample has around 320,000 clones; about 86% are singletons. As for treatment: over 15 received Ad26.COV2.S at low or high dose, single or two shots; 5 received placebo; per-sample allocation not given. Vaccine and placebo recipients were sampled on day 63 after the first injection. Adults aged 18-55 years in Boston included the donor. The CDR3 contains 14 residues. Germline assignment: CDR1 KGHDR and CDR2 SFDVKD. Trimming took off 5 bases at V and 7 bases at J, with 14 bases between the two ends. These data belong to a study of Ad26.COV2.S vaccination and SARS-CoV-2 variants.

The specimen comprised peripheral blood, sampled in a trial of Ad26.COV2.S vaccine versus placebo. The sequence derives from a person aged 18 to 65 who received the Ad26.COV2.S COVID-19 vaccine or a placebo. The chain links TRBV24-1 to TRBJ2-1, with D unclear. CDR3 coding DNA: TGTGCCACCAGTGCACCCCAGAGACCTAATGAGCAGTTCTTC. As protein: CATSAPQRPNEQFF.